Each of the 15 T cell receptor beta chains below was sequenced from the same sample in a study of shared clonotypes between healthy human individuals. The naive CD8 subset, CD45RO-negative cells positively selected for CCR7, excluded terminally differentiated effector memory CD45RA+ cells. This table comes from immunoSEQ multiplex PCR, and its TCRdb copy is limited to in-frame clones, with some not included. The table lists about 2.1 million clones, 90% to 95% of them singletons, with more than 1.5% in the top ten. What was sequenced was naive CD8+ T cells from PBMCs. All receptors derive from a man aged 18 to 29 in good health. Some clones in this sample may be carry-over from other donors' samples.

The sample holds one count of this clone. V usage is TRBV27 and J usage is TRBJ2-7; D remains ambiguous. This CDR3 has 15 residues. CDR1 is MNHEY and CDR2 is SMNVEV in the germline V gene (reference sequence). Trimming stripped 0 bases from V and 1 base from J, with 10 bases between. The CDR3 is CASSLSVWGSYEQYF. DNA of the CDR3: TGTGCCAGCAGTTTATCGGTCTGGGGTTCCTACGAGCAGTACTTC.

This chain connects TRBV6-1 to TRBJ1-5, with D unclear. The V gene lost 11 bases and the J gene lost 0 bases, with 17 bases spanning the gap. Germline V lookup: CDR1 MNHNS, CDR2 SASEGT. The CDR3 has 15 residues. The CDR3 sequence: CAATPRALSNQPQHF. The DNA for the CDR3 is TGTGCCGCTACCCCCCGGGCCCTTAGCAATCAGCCCCAGCATTTT.

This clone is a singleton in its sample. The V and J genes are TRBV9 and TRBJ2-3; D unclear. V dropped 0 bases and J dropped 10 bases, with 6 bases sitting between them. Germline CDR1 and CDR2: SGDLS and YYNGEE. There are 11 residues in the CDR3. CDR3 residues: CASSVGGPQYF. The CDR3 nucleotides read TGTGCCAGCAGCGTAGGAGGCCCGCAGTATTTT.

The CDR3 DNA is TGTGCCAGCACCCCCGGGGCCGGGGAGCTGTTTTTT. Protein product: CASTPGAGELFF. The chain carries TRBV9 and TRBJ2-2; D might be TRBD2 (5 bases). There are 12 residues in the CDR3. V shed 6 bases and J shed 6 bases, with 9 bases lying between them. CDR1 is SGDLS and CDR2 is YYNGEE in the germline V gene.

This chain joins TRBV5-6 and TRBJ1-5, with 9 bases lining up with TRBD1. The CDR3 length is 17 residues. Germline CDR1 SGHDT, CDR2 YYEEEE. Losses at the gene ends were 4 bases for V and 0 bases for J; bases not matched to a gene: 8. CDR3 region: CASSRTGGWYSNQPQHF. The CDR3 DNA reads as TGTGCCAGCAGCAGAACAGGGGGCTGGTATAGCAATCAGCCCCAGCATTTT.

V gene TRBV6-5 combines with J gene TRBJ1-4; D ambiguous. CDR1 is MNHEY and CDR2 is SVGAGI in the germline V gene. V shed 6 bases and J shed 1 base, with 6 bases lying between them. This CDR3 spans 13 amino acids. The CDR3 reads CASRIRTNEKLFF. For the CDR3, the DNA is TGTGCCAGCAGAATAAGAACTAATGAAAAACTGTTTTTT.

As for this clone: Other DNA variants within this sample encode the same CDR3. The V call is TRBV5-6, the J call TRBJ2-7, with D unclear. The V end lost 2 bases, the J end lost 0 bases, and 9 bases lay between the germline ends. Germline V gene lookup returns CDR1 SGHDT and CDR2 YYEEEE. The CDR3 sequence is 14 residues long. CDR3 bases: TGTGCCAGCAGCTTTGGCGGACCCTCCTACGAGCAGTACTTC. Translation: CASSFGGPSYEQYF.

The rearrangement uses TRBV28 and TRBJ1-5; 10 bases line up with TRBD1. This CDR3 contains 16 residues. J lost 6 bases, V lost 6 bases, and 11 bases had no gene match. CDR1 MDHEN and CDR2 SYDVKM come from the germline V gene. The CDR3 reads CASRKGGQGPIQPQHF. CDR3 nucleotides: TGTGCCAGCAGAAAGGGGGGACAGGGGCCGATTCAGCCCCAGCATTTT.

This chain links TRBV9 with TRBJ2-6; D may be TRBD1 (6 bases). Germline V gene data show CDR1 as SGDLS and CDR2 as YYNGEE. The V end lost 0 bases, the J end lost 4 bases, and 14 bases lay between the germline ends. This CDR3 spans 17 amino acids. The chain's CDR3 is CASSVGNRANGANVLTF. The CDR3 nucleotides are TGTGCCAGCAGCGTAGGAAACAGGGCGAACGGGGCCAACGTCCTGACTTTC.

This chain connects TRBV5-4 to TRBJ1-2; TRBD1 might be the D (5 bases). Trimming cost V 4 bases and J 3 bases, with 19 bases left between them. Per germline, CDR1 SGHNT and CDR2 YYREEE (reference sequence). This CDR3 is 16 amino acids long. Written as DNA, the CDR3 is TGTGCCAGCAGCCCCCGGCAGGAGGACATTCACTATGGCTACACCTTC. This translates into CASSPRQEDIHYGYTF.

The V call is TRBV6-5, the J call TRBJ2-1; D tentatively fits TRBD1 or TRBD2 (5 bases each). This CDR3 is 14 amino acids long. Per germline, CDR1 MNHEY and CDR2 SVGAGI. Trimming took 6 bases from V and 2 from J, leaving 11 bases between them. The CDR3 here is CASSVTGPYNEQFF. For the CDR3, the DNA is TGTGCCAGCAGCGTCACGGGACCCTACAATGAGCAGTTCTTC.

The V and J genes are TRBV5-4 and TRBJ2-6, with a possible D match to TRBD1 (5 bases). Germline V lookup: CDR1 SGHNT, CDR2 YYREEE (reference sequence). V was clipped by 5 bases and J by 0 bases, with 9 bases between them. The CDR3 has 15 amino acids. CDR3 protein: CASSITGSGANVLTF. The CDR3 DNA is TGTGCCAGCAGTATAACAGGCTCTGGGGCCAACGTCCTGACTTTC. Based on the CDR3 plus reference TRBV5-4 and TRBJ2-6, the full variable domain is ETGVTQSPTHLIKTRGQQVTLRCSSQSGHNTVSWYQQALGQGPQFIFQYYREEENGRGNFPPRFSGLQFPNYSSELNVNALELDDSALYLCASSITGSGANVLTFGAGSRLTVL.

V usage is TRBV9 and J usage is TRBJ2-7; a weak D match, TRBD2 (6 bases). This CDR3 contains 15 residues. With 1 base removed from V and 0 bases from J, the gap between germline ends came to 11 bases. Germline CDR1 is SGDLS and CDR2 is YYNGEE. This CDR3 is CASSVSGVNSYEQYF. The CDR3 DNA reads TGTGCCAGCAGCGTATCGGGAGTGAACTCCTACGAGCAGTACTTC.

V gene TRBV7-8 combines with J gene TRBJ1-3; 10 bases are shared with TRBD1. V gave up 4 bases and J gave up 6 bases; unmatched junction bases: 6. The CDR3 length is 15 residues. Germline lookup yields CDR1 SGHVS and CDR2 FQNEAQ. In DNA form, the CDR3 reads TGTGCCAGCAGCTCGGGACAGGGGATCCTAAACACCATATATTTT. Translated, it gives CASSSGQGILNTIYF.

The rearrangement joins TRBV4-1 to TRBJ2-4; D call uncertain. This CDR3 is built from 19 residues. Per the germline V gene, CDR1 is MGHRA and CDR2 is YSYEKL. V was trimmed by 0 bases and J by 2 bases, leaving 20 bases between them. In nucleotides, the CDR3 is TGCGCCAGCAGCCAAGATTTGGTCGAGATACCGACACCCAAAAACATTCAGTACTTC. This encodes CASSQDLVEIPTPKNIQYF.